A selection of T cell receptor beta chains follows, all from one sample in a study of blood T cell repertoires in COVID-19. Assay used: immunoSEQ multiplex PCR; TCRdb lists only in-frame clones, some missing. The sample carries 57,000 or so clones, about 86% recorded once. The sample was peripheral blood. These receptors were obtained from a human donor in a cohort sampled during active COVID-19. Both conserved end residues are part of each CDR3. D genes are given only for firm matches. Some rows mark clone size as missing; the rest say once, few, many or name a class of expanded clone.

CDR3 DNA,CDR3 protein,V gene,clone size,D gene,J gene
TGTGCCAGCACCGCTGGACAGGGACGGCAGCCCCAGCATTTT,CASTAGQGRQPQHF,TRBV2,-,TRBD1,TRBJ1-5
TGTGCCAGCAGTTTACGTTCGAGAAATGAGCAGTTCTTC,CASSLRSRNEQFF,TRBV12-3/TRBV12-4,-,-,TRBJ2-1
TGTGCCAGCAGTCGCCGGACAATGCAAGAGACCCAGTACTTC,CASSRRTMQETQYF,TRBV6-2/TRBV6-3,-,-,TRBJ2-5
TGTGCCAGCAGCTTAAAGACTAGCGGGACGTATGAGCAGTTCTTC,CASSLKTSGTYEQFF,TRBV7-3,-,TRBD2,TRBJ2-1
TGCGCCAGCAGCCAAGGACTAGCGGGAGTTACCGGGGAGCTGTTTTTT,CASSQGLAGVTGELFF,TRBV4-3,-,TRBD2,TRBJ2-2
TGTGCCACCAGTGGCGAGCGGGAGAGGGCCACAGATACGCAGTATTTT,CATSGERERATDTQYF,TRBV24-1,-,TRBD2,TRBJ2-3
TGTGCCACCAGCAGGGATAAGAGGTTCTATGGCTACACCTTC,CATSRDKRFYGYTF,TRBV15,-,-,TRBJ1-2
TGTGCCAGCAGCCAAGTGGTCAGGGGCAAGTCTGGAAACACCATATATTTT,CASSQVVRGKSGNTIYF,TRBV4-2,-,-,TRBJ1-3
TGTGCCAGCAGTTACTCGCCCCACGGTGGCTACACCTTC,CASSYSPHGGYTF,TRBV6-5,once,-,TRBJ1-2
TGTGCCAGCATCCTCCGAGGGGGGGGAGCTTTCTTT,CASILRGGGAFF,TRBV12-3/TRBV12-4,-,-,TRBJ1-1
TGTGCCAGCGAGGAAAGGTACCGCGAGCAGTACTTC,CASEERYREQYF,TRBV6-5,once,-,TRBJ2-7
TGCGCCAGCAGCCGCGGGACAGGGAGCAATCAGCCCCAGCATTTT,CASSRGTGSNQPQHF,TRBV5-1,few,TRBD1,TRBJ1-5
TGTGCCAGCAGCTTGACTGACGATCACTCCTACGAGCAGTACTTC,CASSLTDDHSYEQYF,TRBV11-2,-,-,TRBJ2-7
TGCGCCAGCAGCCGGGCCGTTGTCTTGAGCTCCTACAATGAGCAGTTCTTC,CASSRAVVLSSYNEQFF,TRBV4-1,-,-,TRBJ2-1
TGTGCCAGCAGCTTAGCGTACAGGAGCATCTACGAGCAGTACTTC,CASSLAYRSIYEQYF,TRBV11-2,-,-,TRBJ2-7
TGTGCCAGCAGGTCGACAGGGGTCTATGGCTACACCTTC,CASRSTGVYGYTF,TRBV5-6,-,TRBD1,TRBJ1-2
TGTGCCAGCAGCTTCCGCCCAGGCACGATGAACACTGAAGCTTTCTTT,CASSFRPGTMNTEAFF,TRBV7-9,-,-,TRBJ1-1
TGCGCCAGCAGCTTGCCCGGGACAGGGGGCTCCTACGAGCAGTACTTC,CASSLPGTGGSYEQYF,TRBV5-1,-,TRBD1,TRBJ2-7
TGTGCCAGCAGCCATTCTCGAGTTCTAAACACCATATATTTT,CASSHSRVLNTIYF,TRBV14,-,-,TRBJ1-3
TGTGCCAGCACTGGGACTAGCCTTCTCAATGAGCAGTTCTTC,CASTGTSLLNEQFF,TRBV5-4,-,TRBD2,TRBJ2-1
TGTGCCAGCAGTGGATTTCCGGGACTCGAAACCTACGAGCAGTACTTC,CASSGFPGLETYEQYF,TRBV27,-,-,TRBJ2-7
TGTGCCAGCAGGCTAAATGGGGGGGCCTCTGGAAACACCATATATTTT,CASRLNGGASGNTIYF,TRBV7-9,-,-,TRBJ1-3
TGTGCCACCAGCAGTTTTAGCGGGAGGGCCAGGCGTAGTGGAAATGAGCAGTTCTTC,CATSSFSGRARRSGNEQFF,TRBV15,-,TRBD2,TRBJ2-1
TGCGCCAGCAGCCAAGATTGGGGGGGGCGAAACTATGGCTACACCTTC,CASSQDWGGRNYGYTF,TRBV4-1,-,-,TRBJ1-2
TGTGCCAGCAGCTTTACACCTACTGAAGCTTTCTTT,CASSFTPTEAFF,TRBV3-1/TRBV3-2,few,-,TRBJ1-1
TGTGCCAGCAGTCCGGACATCAATGAAGCTTTCTTT,CASSPDINEAFF,TRBV6-5,-,-,TRBJ1-1
TGCGCCAGCAGCTTCGCGACTAGCGGCACAGATACGCAGTATTTT,CASSFATSGTDTQYF,TRBV5-1,-,TRBD2,TRBJ2-3
TGTGCCAGCAGCTTCTGGCAAATGAACACTGAAGCTTTCTTT,CASSFWQMNTEAFF,TRBV7-9,-,-,TRBJ1-1
TGTGCCAGCAGCTTTTGGACGGGAAACACCGGGGAGCTGTTTTTT,CASSFWTGNTGELFF,TRBV7-9,-,-,TRBJ2-2
TGCGCCAGCAGCTTGGAGGGACAGGGGGCCGGGGAGCTGTTTTTT,CASSLEGQGAGELFF,TRBV5-1,-,TRBD1,TRBJ2-2
TGTGCCAGCAGTTTATTTCAGGGGGCCGGTTATGGCTACACCTTC,CASSLFQGAGYGYTF,TRBV28,-,TRBD1,TRBJ1-2
TGTGCCTGGAGCTACGACGGGACACCTTACAATGAGCAGTTCTTC,CAWSYDGTPYNEQFF,TRBV30,-,-,TRBJ2-1
TGTGCCAGCTCACCTTCGCCCACAGGGTTTGGAGAGACCCAGTACTTC,CASSPSPTGFGETQYF,TRBV18,-,-,TRBJ2-5
TGTGCCAGCAGGACAGGGTTCGGCAATCAGCCCCAGCATTTT,CASRTGFGNQPQHF,TRBV21-1,-,-,TRBJ1-5
TGTGCCAGCAGCCGATCTAGCGCTTTTGGTAATGAGCAGTTCTTC,CASSRSSAFGNEQFF,TRBV5-4,-,-,TRBJ2-1
TGTGCCAGCGGGGAGCACCAAGAGACCCAGTACTTC,CASGEHQETQYF,TRBV2,-,-,TRBJ2-5
TGTGCCAGTAGCCTGGGACAGGGAGTACCTAATGAAAAACTGTTTTTT,CASSLGQGVPNEKLFF,TRBV19,-,TRBD1,TRBJ1-4
TGTGCCAGCTTATCCCTAATGGAGACCCAGTACTTC,CASLSLMETQYF,TRBV2,-,-,TRBJ2-5
TGTGCCAGCAGCTCGCTTCCGGACAGGGGTCCCGGAAACACCATATATTTT,CASSSLPDRGPGNTIYF,TRBV5-5,-,TRBD1,TRBJ1-3
TGTGCCAGCAGCTTCAGACTCAGGACTAGCGGCAATACGCAGTATTTT,CASSFRLRTSGNTQYF,TRBV5-8,-,TRBD2,TRBJ2-3
TGCGCCAGCAGCTTGGCCGCAGAATACAATGAGCAGTTCTTC,CASSLAAEYNEQFF,TRBV5-1,-,-,TRBJ2-1
TGTGCCAGCAGCTTAGGGCTAGCGGGATCCATATTCCTTTACAATGAGCAGTTCTTC,CASSLGLAGSIFLYNEQFF,TRBV5-8,-,TRBD2,TRBJ2-1
TGTGCCAGCAGTTCCAGGGAATCTGGGGCCAACGTCCTGACTTTC,CASSSRESGANVLTF,TRBV28,few,-,TRBJ2-6
TGTGCCAGCAGCTTCCGGAGTTACCTACGATTCGAGCAGTACTTC,CASSFRSYLRFEQYF,TRBV21-1,-,-,TRBJ2-7
TGTGCCAGCAGTTTTGGAACAGGGGTTTTAGAGACCCAGTACTTC,CASSFGTGVLETQYF,TRBV27,-,TRBD1,TRBJ2-5
TGCAGTGCTAGTGCGGTGGGCAGTTCGGGGTATGGCTACACCTTC,CSASAVGSSGYGYTF,TRBV20-1,-,-,TRBJ1-2